This passage covers 12 T cell receptor beta chains from one sample sequenced in a study of blood T cell repertoires in COVID-19. Only in-frame clones appear in the TCRdb table, and some are missing; sequencing was by immunoSEQ multiplex PCR. This sample has approximately 170,000 clones; around 84% occur once, and the top ten carry approximately 8.4%. The specimen sequenced was PBMCs or T cells enriched from blood (not recorded which). These receptors were taken from a woman aged 45-60 years who had recovered from COVID-19.

The chain employs TRBV11-2 and TRBJ2-1, with 8 bases matching TRBD1. V shed 0 bases and J 8 bases; nucleotides not matched to a gene: 6. The CDR3 contains 15 residues. From germline, CDR1 is SGHAT and CDR2 FQNNGV. CDR3 in DNA: TGTGCCAGCAGCTTAGATTGGCAGGGGGCGCATGAGCAGTTCTTC. Its translation is CASSLDWQGAHEQFF.

The gene calls are TRBV12-3 or TRBV12-4 and TRBJ2-7; no clear D gene. The CDR3 runs to 13 residues. The V end was cut by 0 bases, the J end by 7 bases, with 10 bases between. CDR3 in DNA: TGTGCCAGCAGTTTAGCGCGAGCGTGGGAGCAGTACTTC. It codes for CASSLARAWEQYF.

V and J are TRBV7-9 and TRBJ2-5; D call uncertain. V lost 4 bases, J lost 0 bases, and 12 bases lay in between. Germline V gene lookup returns CDR1 SEHNR and CDR2 FQNEAQ (reference sequence). The CDR3 spans 15 residues. As DNA, the CDR3 is TGTGCCAGCAGCTCCCTTGGTAGATACCAAGAGACCCAGTACTTC. Translation: CASSSLGRYQETQYF.

This clone came up once. The chain has TRBV18 and TRBJ2-7; TRBD1 agrees at 9 bases. The CDR3 totals 15 residues. V dropped 3 bases and J dropped 3; count of bases not matched to a gene: 6. Germline lookup yields CDR1 KGHSH and CDR2 LQKENI. CDR3 loop: CASSPRTGDIYEQYF. CDR3 bases: TGTGCCAGCTCACCGAGGACAGGGGACATCTACGAGCAGTACTTC.

V usage is TRBV2 and J usage is TRBJ1-6; D perhaps matches TRBD1 (6 bases). Germline lookup yields CDR1 SNHLY and CDR2 FYNNEI. V lost 7 bases, J lost 8 bases, and 12 bases lay in between. The CDR3 extends over 13 amino acids. The CDR3 sequence is CASKTGPYSPLHF. For the CDR3, the DNA is TGTGCCAGCAAGACAGGTCCTTATTCACCCCTCCACTTT.

This clone was counted only a few times. This chain links TRBV25-1 with TRBJ2-2; D is perhaps TRBD1 (6 bases). The CDR3 has 16 amino acids. The V and J ends lost 6 bases and 7 bases respectively, with 21 bases between them. CDR1 is MGHDK and CDR2 is SYGVNS in the germline V gene. CDR3 nucleotide sequence: TGTGCCAGCAGCCTCAACAGGGCCCTCGGAATCGGGGAGCTGTTTTTT. This gives the protein CASSLNRALGIGELFF.

This chain joins TRBV19 and TRBJ1-2, with a weak D call TRBD1 (5 bases). CDR1 LNHDA and CDR2 SQIVND come from the germline V gene (reference sequence). The V end lost 3 bases, the J end lost 4 bases, and 12 bases lay between the germline ends. This CDR3 spans 14 amino acids. The CDR3 nucleotides are TGTGCCAGTAGTATCGGGACTGCGATCTATGGCTACACCTTC. It codes for CASSIGTAIYGYTF.

This chain connects TRBV7-2 to TRBJ2-7, with TRBD2 matching 14 bases. With V trimmed by 7 bases and J by 4 bases, 6 bases remained unmatched. CDR1 and CDR2 (germline): SGHTA, FQGNSA. CDR3 size: 15 residues. For the CDR3, the DNA is TGTGCCAGCACCTTGGGACTAGCGGGAGTTTACGAGCAGTACTTC. It codes for CASTLGLAGVYEQYF.

The chain joins TRBV6-1 to TRBJ1-5; D remains ambiguous. The CDR3 totals 13 residues. The germline CDR1 and CDR2 sequences are MNHNS and SASEGT. V was clipped by 3 bases and J by 6 bases, with 9 bases between them. The CDR3 DNA reads TGTGCCAGCAGTGATGTGCGAGGTCAGCCCCAGCATTTT. It translates to CASSDVRGQPQHF.

The chain carries TRBV28 and TRBJ1-2; D is undetermined. Germline lookup yields CDR1 MDHEN and CDR2 SYDVKM. V shed 10 bases and J shed 6 bases, with 18 bases lying between them. CDR3 length: 13 residues. The CDR3 DNA follows: TGTGCCATCACGTCGCGCTATGGTGATGGCTACACCTTC. Protein sequence: CAITSRYGDGYTF.

The chain has TRBV24-1 and TRBJ2-5, with TRBD1 identical over 11 bases. Germline V gene sequence: CDR1 KGHDR, CDR2 SFDVKD. The junction had 14 bases not matched to a gene; V was cut back by 4 bases and J by 5 bases. The length of the CDR3 is 18 residues. CDR3: CATSDPKGRGDRGETQYF. The CDR3, as DNA: TGTGCCACCAGTGACCCCAAAGGGCGTGGGGACAGGGGGGAGACCCAGTACTTC.

The genes are TRBV28 and TRBJ1-5; 7 bases map to TRBD1. The CDR3 is made up of 16 amino acids. From germline, CDR1 is MDHEN and CDR2 SYDVKM. V shed 7 bases and J 4 bases; nucleotides not matched to a gene: 13. The CDR3 loop reads CASTDFLWTGNQPQHF. The CDR3 nucleotides are TGTGCCAGCACGGATTTTCTGTGGACAGGTAATCAGCCCCAGCATTTT. Drawing the rest from reference TRBV28 and TRBJ1-5, the complete variable domain is DVKVTQSSRYLVKRTGEKVFLECVQDMDHENMFWYRQDPGLGLRLIYFSYDVKMKEKGDIPEGYSVSREKKERFSLILESASTNQTSMYLCASTDFLWTGNQPQHFGDGTRLSIL.